This entry describes one T cell receptor beta chain. Study processing details: Reference gene primer amplification gave nucleated cell count estimates. Sequenced by immunoSEQ multiplex PCR; TCRdb stores in-frame clones only, minus some. The V and J calls and clone size are taken from that table; D and trimming were inferred from the DNA. The sample holds about 58,000 clones, 90% seen once. This entry is derived from a study of blood T cell repertoires in COVID-19. Looking at the study overall: The United States, Italy and Spain provided the acute and convalescent COVID-19 samples. Sample material is recorded as cDNA or gDNA derived from T cells, B-cell-depleted T cells, or PBMCs.

The CDR3 covers 13 residues. Per the germline V gene, CDR1 is MNHNY and CDR2 is SVGAGI (reference sequence). Trimming stripped 9 bases from V and 3 bases from J, with 14 bases between. The sequence came from a man aged 55 to 70 with active COVID-19. The sample comprised peripheral blood. The chain couples TRBV6-6 to TRBJ1-2, with TRBD1 as a possible D gene (6 bases). The CDR3 nucleotides are TGTGCCAGTAAGACGCAGGGGTACTATGGCTACACCTTC. Translated: CASKTQGYYGYTF.